The 4 T cell receptor beta chains below were found in one sample sequenced in a study of shared clonotypes between healthy human individuals. CD45RO-negative cells were positively selected for CCR7, leaving out terminally differentiated effector memory CD45RA+ cells. TCRdb's table, derived via immunoSEQ multiplex PCR, lists solely in-frame clones and lacks some. The sample holds 600,000 or so clones, roughly 95% seen once. The source material was naive CD8+ T cells sorted from blood. The origin of the receptors is a woman aged 25-40 years in good health.

The chain employs TRBV9 and TRBJ2-5, with D possibly being TRBD2 (6 bases). The CDR3 loop spans 16 amino acids. Germline values: CDR1 SGDLS, CDR2 YYNGEE. The V gene lost 0 bases and the J gene lost 4 bases, with 16 bases spanning the gap. CDR3 in DNA: TGTGCCAGCAGCGTAGGAGGAGGGATCGGGAGAGAGACCCAGTACTTC. It codes for CASSVGGGIGRETQYF.

The V gene is TRBV30, the J gene TRBJ2-6; D gene unclear. CDR1 GTSNPN and CDR2 SVGIG come from the germline V gene (reference sequence). This CDR3 comprises 14 residues. The V end was cut by 5 bases, the J end by 4 bases, with 12 bases between. The CDR3 nucleotides are TGTGCCTGGGACGGTGGTCTGGGGGCCAACGTCCTGACTTTC. Translating it yields CAWDGGLGANVLTF. Together with reference TRBV30 and TRBJ2-6, the CDR3 gives the full variable domain: SQTIHQWPATLVQPVGSPLSLECTVEGTSNPNLYWYRQAAGRGLQLLFYSVGIGQISSEVPQNLSASRPQDRQFILSSKKLLLSDSGFYLCAWDGGLGANVLTFGAGSRLTVL.

J is TRBJ2-7 and V is TRBV28; D not resolved. Per the germline V gene, CDR1 is MDHEN and CDR2 is SYDVKM. Between the trimmed V and J ends, which lost 1 base and 2 bases, there was a span of 9 bases. CDR3 size: 14 residues. CDR3 loop: CASSLSGNTYEQYF. The CDR3 DNA is TGTGCCAGCAGTTTATCTGGGAATACCTACGAGCAGTACTTC.

The chain uses TRBV27 and TRBJ2-1; 7 bases align to TRBD2. Germline assignment: CDR1 MNHEY and CDR2 SMNVEV (reference sequence). Trimming at V came to 6 bases and at J to 0 bases, leaving 5 bases not matched to a gene. The CDR3 has 15 amino acids. The DNA for the CDR3 is TGTGCCAGCAGGGCGGGACTAAGCTCCTACAATGAGCAGTTCTTC. Translated, it gives CASRAGLSSYNEQFF.